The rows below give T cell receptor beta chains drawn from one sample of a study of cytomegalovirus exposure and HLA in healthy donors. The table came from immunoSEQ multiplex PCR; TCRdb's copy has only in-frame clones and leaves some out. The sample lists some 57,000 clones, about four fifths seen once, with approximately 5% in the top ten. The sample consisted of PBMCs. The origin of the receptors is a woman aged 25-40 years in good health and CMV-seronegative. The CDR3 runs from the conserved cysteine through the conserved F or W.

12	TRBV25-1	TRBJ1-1	CASSEAMGAAFF
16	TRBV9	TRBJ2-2	CASSGRARKGTGELFF
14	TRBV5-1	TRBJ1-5	CASSLAGGNQPQHF
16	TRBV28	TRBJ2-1	CASSPSGGEPHNEQFF
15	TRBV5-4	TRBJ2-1	CASIPTKAPYNEQFF
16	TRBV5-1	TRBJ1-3	CASSYNRGGSGNTIYF
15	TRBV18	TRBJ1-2	CASSPEVSPNYGYTF
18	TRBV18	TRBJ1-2	CASSPRPTSVGSTIGYTF
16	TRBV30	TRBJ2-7	CAWIPGTSGRAKEQYF
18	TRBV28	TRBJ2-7	CASSSTLGTSGRGNEQYF
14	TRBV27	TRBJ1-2	CASSKGRGAYGYTF
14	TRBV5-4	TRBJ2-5	CASSLISGGETQYF
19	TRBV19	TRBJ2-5	CASSIAGLAGGPGQETQYF
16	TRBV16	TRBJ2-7	CASSQFKRQVTYEQYF
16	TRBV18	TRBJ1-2	CASSPLGQRLNYGYTF
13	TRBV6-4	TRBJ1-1	CASSDRDRGQAFF
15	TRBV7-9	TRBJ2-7	CASSLGGQGAYEQYF
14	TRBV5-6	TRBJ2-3	CASSSGPYTDTQYF
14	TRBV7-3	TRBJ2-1	CASSFGTVGNEQFF
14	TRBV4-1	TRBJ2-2	CASSQLANTGELFF
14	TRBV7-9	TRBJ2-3	CASSPGSYTDTQYF
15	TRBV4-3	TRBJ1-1	CASTIGTGQNTEAFF
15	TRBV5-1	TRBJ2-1	CASSIPLTGGNEQFF
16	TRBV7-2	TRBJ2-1	CASSLASIAGANEQFF
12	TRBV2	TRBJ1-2	CAAQRGGYGYTF
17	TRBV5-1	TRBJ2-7	CASSFPGLAEGSYEQYF
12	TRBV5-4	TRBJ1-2	CASSFQRDGYTF
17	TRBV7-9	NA	CASSPPGTSGIRYEQYF
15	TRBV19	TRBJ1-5	CASSTGTASNQPQHF
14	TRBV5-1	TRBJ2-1	CASRTEGWGNEQFF
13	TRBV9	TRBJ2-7	CASSPGTGYEQYF
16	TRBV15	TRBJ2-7	CATSRGGGRASHEQYF
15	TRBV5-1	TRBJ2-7	CASSFRLPSGGEQYF
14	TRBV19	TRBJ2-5	CASSMGGRGETQYF
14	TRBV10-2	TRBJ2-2	CASSSQVNTGELFF
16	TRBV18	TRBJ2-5	CASSPGATDFQETQYF
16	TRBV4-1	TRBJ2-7	CASSRTILAVSYEQYF
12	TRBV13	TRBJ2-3	CASSLLVDTQYF
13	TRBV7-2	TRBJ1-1	CASSLGGAAEAFF
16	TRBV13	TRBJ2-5	CASSSGLAGSWETQYF
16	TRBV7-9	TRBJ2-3	CASSRVLAGGTDTQYF
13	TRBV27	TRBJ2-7	CASSFRSSYEQYF